The 15 T cell receptor beta chains in this list originate from one sample, sequenced in a study of T cells in Graves' hyperthyroidism and ophthalmopathy. RNA transcripts provided the source from which TCR beta CDR3 regions were amplified. Primed by the HTBI set, a first-round RT-PCR was run on the TCR CDR3. MiXCR was run by TCRdb on the multiplex PCR reads, yielding one entry per CDR3 protein. The sample holds approximately 410,000 distinct CDR3 sequences, roughly 13% seen once. What was sequenced was blood. These receptors all come from a woman aged 18-29 years with Graves' hyperthyroidism.

This clonotype was counted a single time. Its ends do not fully match the called genes, so a read error is possible. V usage is TRBV13 and J usage is TRBJ1-1; TRBD1 is a possible D gene (6 bases). Germline values: CDR1 PRHDT, CDR2 FYEKMQ (reference sequence). The CDR3 contains 15 residues. CDR3 loop: CASSVGGGTFTEAFF. The DNA of the CDR3 is TGTGCCAGCAGCGTAGGGGGGGGGACATTCACTGAAGCTTTCTTT.

This clonotype showed up just a few times. The rearrangement links TRBV5-1 to TRBJ2-4; maybe TRBD1 (5 bases). The CDR3 totals 15 residues. Germline CDR1 reads SGHRS; CDR2 reads YFSETQ. V was clipped by 0 bases and J by 0 bases, with 7 bases between them. CDR3 nucleotide sequence: TGCGCCAGCAGCTTGGTAGGACAAGCCAAAAACATTCAGTACTTC. Protein sequence: CASSLVGQAKNIQYF.

This clonotype occurred many times. The genes are TRBV28 and TRBJ1-4; weak D call: TRBD1 (5 bases). The CDR3 runs 14 residues. The V gene's germline CDR1 is MDHEN and CDR2 SYDVKM. V dropped 4 bases and J dropped 8 bases, with 14 bases sitting between them. The CDR3 DNA is TGTGCCAGCAGTTCGGGGGGTTGGTACGAAAAACTGTTTTTT. This gives the protein CASSSGGWYEKLFF.

This clonotype was recorded a few times. Its ends do not fully match the called genes, so a read error is possible. The chain joins TRBV7-2 to TRBJ1-1; TRBD1 might be the D (6 bases). Germline values: CDR1 SGHTA, CDR2 FQGNSA. This CDR3 spans 14 amino acids. Here the CDR3 reads CASSVLQGYTGAFF. The CDR3 DNA follows: TGTGCCAGCAGCGTTCTACAGGGCTACACTGGAGCTTTCTTT.

This clonotype has more than one count but fewer than ten. This chain uses TRBV3-1 with TRBJ2-1; D remains ambiguous. Deletions cut 0 bases from V and 10 bases from J, with 7 bases between. The CDR3 sequence is 12 residues long. The germline gives CDR1 LGHDT, CDR2 YNNKEL (reference sequence). The CDR3 DNA is TGTGCCAGCAGCCAAGACGGTCTAGAGCAGTTCTTC. As protein: CASSQDGLEQFF.

This clonotype came up a few times. J is TRBJ2-3 and V is TRBV20-1, with D possibly matching TRBD2 (5 bases). Between the trimmed V and J ends, which lost 0 bases and 4 bases, there was a span of 17 bases. Germline lookup yields CDR1 DFQATT and CDR2 SNEGSKA (reference sequence). The CDR3 is 16 amino acids. DNA for the CDR3: TGCAGTGCTAGAGATTCGTTTTTGACGGGGTCAGATACGCAGTATTTT. The encoded protein is CSARDSFLTGSDTQYF.

This clonotype was observed many times. The CDR3, as DNA: TGTGCCAGCAGCTTAGCTCGTCCGGGGATCGAGCAGTACTTC. Its protein product is CASSLARPGIEQYF. The chain combines TRBV11-1 with TRBJ2-7, with TRBD2 as a possible D gene (5 bases). The CDR3 runs to 14 residues. The germline V gene has CDR1 SGHAT and CDR2 FQDESV (reference sequence). V lost 0 bases to trimming and J lost 6 bases, with 12 bases between them.

As concerns this clonotype: This sequence may be a read error, since a much larger clone differs from it by one base. The rearrangement uses TRBV6-2 or TRBV6-3 and TRBJ2-7; the match to TRBD2 covers 14 bases. Germline V gives CDR1 MNHEY, CDR2 SVGEGT. The CDR3 length is 16 residues. The CDR3: CANSRGLAGGTYEQYF. The CDR3, as DNA: TGTGCCAACAGTCGAGGACTAGCGGGAGGTACCTACGAGCAGTACTTC.

This clonotype was seen a handful of times. This chain connects TRBV9 to TRBJ1-4; 7 nucleotides agree with TRBD1. Germline CDR1 is SGDLS and CDR2 is YYNGEE. The CDR3 covers 14 residues. V lost 7 bases and J lost 7; bases outside the gene matches: 10. The CDR3 nucleotides are TGTGCCAGCGGAAATAGGGGGCGCGGTGAAAAACTGTTTTTT. Its protein is CASGNRGRGEKLFF.

The rearrangement uses TRBV14 and TRBJ1-6; TRBD1 might be the D (5 bases). This CDR3 region has 17 residues. Germline loops: CDR1 SGHDN, CDR2 FVKESK. V lost 0 bases and J 7 bases, leaving 16 bases between the germline ends. The CDR3: CASSQDLLGTINSPLHF. The DNA for the CDR3 is TGTGCCAGCAGCCAAGATTTGCTCGGGACCATCAATTCACCCCTCCACTTT.

This clonotype was seen at least ten times. The V and J genes are TRBV18 and TRBJ2-3, with D possibly TRBD2 on 5 matching bases. This CDR3 is 15 amino acids long. V shed 3 bases and J shed 2 bases, with 12 bases lying between them. The V gene's germline CDR1 is KGHSH and CDR2 LQKENI. CDR3 nucleotides: TGTGCCAGCTCACCCATGGCCGGACTCACAGATACGCAGTATTTT. Protein: CASSPMAGLTDTQYF. The variable domain in full, with the rest retrieved from reference TRBV18 and TRBJ2-3, is NAGVMQNPRHLVRRRGQEARLRCSPMKGHSHVYWYRQLPEEGLKFMVYLQKENIIDESGMPKERFSAEFPKEGPSILRIQQVVRGDSAAYFCASSPMAGLTDTQYFGPGTRLTVL.

This clonotype was found many times. The chain couples TRBV27 to TRBJ2-5, with D possibly matching TRBD1 (5 bases). CDR1 and CDR2 from the germline V gene are MNHEY and SMNVEV (reference sequence). V gave up 3 bases and J gave up 7 bases, with 18 bases separating them. CDR3 length: 15 residues. The CDR3 here is CASSLGQARLGTQYF. In DNA, the CDR3 is TGTGCCAGCAGTTTGGGGCAGGCTCGGTTAGGGACCCAGTACTTC.

J is TRBJ2-5 and V is TRBV4-1; D may be TRBD1 (5 bases). The last part of the DNA fits TRBJ2-1 better; the J call may be wrong. The CDR3 contains 15 residues. Germline CDR1 MGHRA, CDR2 YSYEKL. The CDR3 is CASSQVGAQQETQFF. DNA of the CDR3: TGCGCCAGCAGCCAAGTAGGGGCACAACAAGAGACCCAGTTCTTC.

This clonotype was recorded at least ten times. J is TRBJ2-7 and V is TRBV28; D might be TRBD1 (5 bases). The ends were cut back, 2 bases at V and 2 bases at J, with 10 bases in the middle. CDR1 is MDHEN, CDR2 SYDVKM, per germline. The CDR3 is 14 amino acids. CDR3 DNA: TGTGCCAGCAGTTTACTAGGGGAAACCTACGAGCAGTACTTC. It codes for CASSLLGETYEQYF.

This clonotype was seen more than once but under ten times. The DNA for the CDR3 is TGTGCCAGCAGCTTACCGGGACAGGTAGCCAAAAACATTCAGTACTTC. This translates into CASSLPGQVAKNIQYF. The chain carries TRBV7-2 and TRBJ2-4; 8 bases line up with TRBD1. Germline CDR1 SGHTA, CDR2 FQGNSA. The J segment lost 0 bases and the V segment lost 2 bases, leaving 3 bases of the junction unmatched. CDR3 length equals 16 residues.